This T cell receptor (beta chain) came from a study of blood T cell repertoires in COVID-19. Cohorts were determined from participant-reported clinical history. The CDR3 spans 12 residues. Germline CDR1 is KGHSH and CDR2 is LQKENI. V gave up 3 bases and J gave up 5 bases, with 8 bases separating them. Method: immunoSEQ multiplex PCR; TCRdb's copy keeps in-frame clones and lacks some. The profile shows fewer than 200,000 clones, around 84% of them singletons. The rearrangement uses TRBV18 and TRBJ2-7; D is ambiguous. The source is a man in his fifties who had recovered from COVID-19. Sequences were obtained from PBMCs or T cells enriched from blood (not recorded which). The CDR3 region is CASSPRLNEQYF. For the CDR3, the DNA is TGTGCCAGCTCACCTAGACTGAACGAGCAGTACTTC.